A selection of T cell receptor beta chains follows, all from one sample in a study of blood T cell repertoires in COVID-19. Sequenced by immunoSEQ multiplex PCR; TCRdb stores in-frame clones only, minus some. The sample yields about 300,000 clones, 70% to 90% seen once. Sequenced: PBMCs or T cells enriched from blood (not recorded which). Receptor source: a woman aged 25 to 39 who had recovered from COVID-19. CDR3s include the opening cysteine and the closing phenylalanine or tryptophan. Fields, in order: CDR3 protein, CDR3 DNA, V gene, D gene, J gene, clone size. D genes are given only for firm matches. Some rows mark clone size as missing; the rest say once, few, many or name a class of expanded clone.

CDR3 protein: CASRRGPDNSPLHF; CDR3 DNA: TGTGCCAGCAGAAGGGGCCCAGACAATTCACCCCTCCACTTT; V gene: TRBV2; D gene: -; J gene: TRBJ1-6; clone size: -
CDR3 protein: CASSLDAGLNTEAFF; CDR3 DNA: TGTGCCAGCAGCTTGGATGCGGGGCTCAACACTGAAGCTTTCTTT; V gene: TRBV5-4; D gene: -; J gene: TRBJ1-1; clone size: -
CDR3 protein: CASCDVYLNEQFF; CDR3 DNA: TGTGCCAGCTGTGATGTCTACCTCAATGAGCAGTTCTTC; V gene: TRBV2; D gene: -; J gene: TRBJ2-1; clone size: -
CDR3 protein: CAWSVGLAGVPHEQFF; CDR3 DNA: TGTGCCTGGAGTGTGGGACTAGCGGGGGTTCCCCATGAGCAGTTCTTC; V gene: TRBV30; D gene: TRBD2; J gene: TRBJ2-1; clone size: -
CDR3 protein: CASSAILELAGSKEQYF; CDR3 DNA: TGTGCCAGCAGTGCTATCCTGGAGCTAGCGGGGTCCAAGGAGCAGTACTTC; V gene: TRBV6-1; D gene: TRBD2; J gene: TRBJ2-7; clone size: -
CDR3 protein: CASGQGGSYNEQFF; CDR3 DNA: TGTGCCAGCGGACAGGGGGGTTCCTACAATGAGCAGTTCTTC; V gene: TRBV2; D gene: TRBD1; J gene: TRBJ2-1; clone size: -
CDR3 protein: CASSARRQLSTDTQYF; CDR3 DNA: TGTGCCAGCAGCGCTCGACGACAGCTATCCACAGATACGCAGTATTTT; V gene: TRBV5-4; D gene: -; J gene: TRBJ2-3; clone size: -
CDR3 protein: CASSGGDSHQPQHF; CDR3 DNA: TGTGCCAGCAGCGGTGGGGACAGCCATCAGCCCCAGCATTTT; V gene: TRBV7-8; D gene: TRBD1; J gene: TRBJ1-5; clone size: -
CDR3 protein: CASSKDTYEQYF; CDR3 DNA: TGCGCCAGCAGTAAAGACACCTACGAGCAGTACTTC; V gene: TRBV5-1; D gene: -; J gene: TRBJ2-7; clone size: -
CDR3 protein: CSVEGGMSTEAFF; CDR3 DNA: TGCAGCGTTGAAGGCGGCATGAGCACTGAAGCTTTCTTT; V gene: TRBV29-1; D gene: -; J gene: TRBJ1-1; clone size: -
CDR3 protein: CASGGPSYEQYF; CDR3 DNA: TGTGCCAGTGGGGGCCCTTCCTACGAGCAGTACTTC; V gene: TRBV19; D gene: -; J gene: TRBJ2-7; clone size: -
CDR3 protein: CASSKPGQLNTEAFF; CDR3 DNA: TGTGCCAGCAGCAAACCGGGACAACTGAACACTGAAGCTTTCTTT; V gene: TRBV3-1/TRBV3-2; D gene: -; J gene: TRBJ1-1; clone size: -
CDR3 protein: CASSMGQGLTEAFF; CDR3 DNA: TGTGCCAGTAGTATGGGACAGGGACTGACTGAAGCTTTCTTT; V gene: TRBV19; D gene: TRBD1; J gene: TRBJ1-1; clone size: -
CDR3 protein: CASSERDTQYF; CDR3 DNA: TGTGCCAGCAGTGAACGGGATACGCAGTATTTT; V gene: TRBV6-1; D gene: -; J gene: TRBJ2-3; clone size: -
CDR3 protein: CASSLAAGGNEKLFF; CDR3 DNA: TGTGCCAGCAGCTTGGCGGCAGGCGGGAATGAAAAACTGTTTTTT; V gene: TRBV5-4; D gene: -; J gene: TRBJ1-4; clone size: -
CDR3 protein: CASSRREVNTGELFF; CDR3 DNA: TGTGCCAGCAGCCGAAGAGAGGTGAACACCGGGGAGCTGTTTTTT; V gene: TRBV6-5; D gene: -; J gene: TRBJ2-2; clone size: few
CDR3 protein: CASSISGLNSPLHF; CDR3 DNA: TGTGCCAGTAGTATATCAGGGTTAAATTCACCCCTCCACTTT; V gene: TRBV19; D gene: -; J gene: TRBJ1-6; clone size: -